Presented here are 13 T cell receptor beta chains from one specimen sequenced in a study of CD8 T cells in ankylosing spondylitis. Using its own MiXCR run on the 5' RACE reads, TCRdb lists one record per CDR3 protein. The data show 250,000 to 350,000 distinct CDR3 sequences, over 15% seen once. The sequenced material came from blood, either unsorted or a sorted T cell fraction (not recorded which). The source is a male donor with ankylosing spondylitis or in good health (not recorded which).

This clonotype was counted a few times. CDR3 loop: CASNRGQGAFETQYF. DNA for the CDR3: TGTGCCAGCAACAGAGGACAGGGGGCTTTCGAGACCCAGTACTTC. The chain recombines TRBV7-6 with TRBJ2-5; 11 bases agree with TRBD1. The CDR3 is made up of 15 amino acids. The germline gives CDR1 SGHVS, CDR2 FNYEAQ. Losses at the gene ends were 7 bases for V and 5 bases for J; bases not matched to a gene: 9. Full variable domain (missing parts from reference TRBV7-6 and TRBJ2-5): GAGVSQSPRYKVTKRGQDVALRCDPISGHVSLYWYRQALGQGPEFLTYFNYEAQQDKSGLPNDRFSAERPEGSISTLTIQRTEQRDSAMYRCASNRGQGAFETQYFGPGTRLLVL.

The rearrangement links TRBV12-3 or TRBV12-4 to TRBJ2-2; 7 bases agree with TRBD1. V gave up 3 bases and J gave up 4 bases; unmatched junction bases: 2. CDR3 size: 14 residues. The CDR3 nucleotides read TGTGCCAGCAGTTTCAGACAGGGCACCGGGGAGCTGTTTTTT. Amino acids: CASSFRQGTGELFF.

This clonotype was observed a single time. V is TRBV21-1 and J is TRBJ2-7; TRBD2 is taken as the D call from the table, unchecked against the DNA. TRBV21-1 has pseudogene status. CDR3 length: 16 amino acids. CDR3 DNA sequence: TGTGCCAGCAGCAAATGGGACCTCCAGGGCTCCTACGAGCAGTACGTC. Translating gives CASSKWDLQGSYEQYV.

The genes are TRBV7-6 and TRBJ1-4; no clear D gene. Trimming left V 0 bases short and J 8 bases short, with 10 bases between. The CDR3 consists of 14 residues. Per the germline V gene, CDR1 is SGHVS and CDR2 is FNYEAQ. CDR3 sequence (DNA): TGTGCCAGCAGCTTAGCCCCTTGGGGAGAAAAACTGTTTTTT. Protein: CASSLAPWGEKLFF.

The chain is built from TRBV6-5 and TRBJ1-1; no clear D. The ends were cut back, 2 bases at V and 1 base at J, with 11 bases in the middle. Germline loops: CDR1 MNHEY, CDR2 SVGAGI. The CDR3 is 15 residues long. CDR3 bases: TGTGCCAGCAGTTACGAAGTCAGCCCGAACACTGAAGCTTTCTTT. This encodes CASSYEVSPNTEAFF.

The chain recombines TRBV12-3 or TRBV12-4 with TRBJ2-5; TRBD1 matches 7 bases. The CDR3 covers 15 residues. Trimming took 1 base from V and 0 from J; bases not matched to a gene: 2. CDR3: CASSLVQGYQETQYF. Written as DNA, the CDR3 is TGTGCCAGCAGTTTAGTACAGGGGTACCAAGAGACCCAGTACTTC.

This clonotype was detected only a few times. V and J are TRBV19 and TRBJ1-2; 9 nucleotides line up with TRBD1. The V gene end was trimmed by 7 bases and the J gene end by 2 bases; junction bases not matched to a gene: 5. This CDR3 contains 14 residues. CDR1 and CDR2 from the germline V gene are LNHDA and SQIVND (reference sequence). CDR3 residues: CASNRDRENYGYTF. CDR3 DNA sequence: TGTGCCAGTAACCGGGACAGGGAGAACTATGGCTACACCTTC.

The CDR3 is CSAADKWTNTGELFF. For the CDR3, the DNA is TGCAGTGCAGCGGACAAATGGACGAACACCGGGGAGCTGTTTTTT. The V call is TRBV20-1, the J call TRBJ2-2, with D perhaps assigned TRBD1 or TRBD2 (5 bases each). Looked up from germline, CDR1 is DFQATT and CDR2 is SNEGSKA (reference sequence). V lost 6 bases and J 0 bases, leaving 14 bases between the germline ends. The CDR3 contains 15 residues.

In its sample, this clonotype was seen a few times. The genes are TRBV12-3 or TRBV12-4 and TRBJ1-1, with a possible D match to TRBD1 (6 bases). CDR3 length equals 14 residues. The V end lost 6 bases, the J end lost 8 bases, and 19 bases lay between the germline ends. The CDR3 region has the DNA TGTGCCAGCAGGTTCCGGGACACCCTTCCAGAAGCTTTCTTT. It codes for CASRFRDTLPEAFF.

The V gene is TRBV10-3, the J gene TRBJ1-2; D is uncertain. Trimming took 5 bases from V and 4 from J, leaving 11 bases between them. This CDR3 has 13 residues. Germline V CDR1 and CDR2: ENHRY, SYGVKD. CDR3 sequence reads: CAISPGEGYGYTF. The CDR3 region has the DNA TGTGCCATCAGTCCGGGAGAGGGCTATGGCTACACCTTC.

V and J are TRBV20-1 and TRBJ2-7; tentatively, D is TRBD2 (5 bases). This CDR3 contains 14 residues. Deletions cut 5 bases from V and 0 bases from J, with 14 bases between. Germline assignment: CDR1 DFQATT and CDR2 SNEGSKA (reference sequence). The CDR3 DNA reads as TGCAGTGCTCCCCCTAGCCCCAGCTCCTACGAGCAGTACGTC. It encodes CSAPPSPSSYEQYV.

This chain uses TRBV12-3 or TRBV12-4 with TRBJ1-3; D gene unclear. Deletions cut 1 base from V and 1 base from J, with 2 bases between. This CDR3 comprises 13 residues. In nucleotides, the CDR3 is TGTGCCAGCAGTTTAGGTTCTGGAAACACCATATATTTT. Protein: CASSLGSGNTIYF.

The V call is TRBV6-2 or TRBV6-3, the J call TRBJ1-5; D not resolved. Germline CDR1 and CDR2: MNHEY and SVGEGT. V was cut by 7 bases and J by 3 bases, with 16 bases left in between. This CDR3 comprises 15 residues. This CDR3 reads CASTSGGGINQPQHF. DNA for the CDR3: TGTGCCAGCACCTCGGGAGGAGGAATCAATCAGCCCCAGCATTTT.